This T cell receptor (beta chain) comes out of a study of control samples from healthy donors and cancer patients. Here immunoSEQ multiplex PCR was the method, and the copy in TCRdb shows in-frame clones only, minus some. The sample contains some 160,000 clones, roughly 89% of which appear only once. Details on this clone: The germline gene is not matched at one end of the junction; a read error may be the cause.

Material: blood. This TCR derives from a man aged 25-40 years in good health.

CDR3 region: CASSLNTGGNQPQHF. Here the CDR3 DNA reads TGTGCCAGCAGCCTAAATACAGGGGGCAACCAGCCCCAGCATTTT. The chain is built from TRBV7-9 and TRBJ1-5; 9 nucleotides agree with TRBD1. This CDR3 comprises 15 residues. CDR1 and CDR2 from the germline V gene are SEHNR and FQNEAQ (reference sequence). The complete variable domain, with remaining parts taken from reference TRBV7-9 and TRBJ1-5, reads DTGVSQNPRHKITKRGQNVTFRCDPISEHNRLYWYRQTLGQGPEFLTYFQNEAQLEKSRLLSDRFSAERPKGSFSTLEIQRTEQGDSAMYLCASSLNTGGNQPQHFGDGTRLSIL.